This T cell receptor (beta chain) was profiled in a study of Ad26.COV2.S vaccination and SARS-CoV-2 variants (dated by TCRdb to the early 2020s). Turning to the overall study: Donors in the vaccine arm were drawn from COV1001, a multicentre, randomized, double-blind, placebo-controlled phase I-IIa trial testing Ad26.COV2.S in healthy adults. Ad26.COV2.S was administered intramuscularly at a dose of 5x10^10 or 1x10^11 viral particles, either as one shot or as two shots given 56 days apart. The specificity and breadth of SARS-CoV-2-reactive T cell receptors after Ad26.COV2.S vaccination were assessed by TCRbeta repertoire sequencing. The TCR-sequenced set comprised approximately 32 samples: around 20 Ad26.COV2.S vaccine recipients, 5 placebo recipients and 8 SARS-CoV-2 convalescent individuals. Participants in the trial were split at random into five groups of five each, receiving low-dose or high-dose Ad26.COV2.S once or twice, or else placebo on both occasions. Investigators did not know the trial group allocation while performing experiments and assessing outcomes.

The immunoSEQ Assay was the method used to sequence TCRbeta CDR3 regions. After extraction, genomic DNA underwent amplification by bias-controlled multiplex PCR, followed by high-throughput sequencing. The paper's data handling went like this. Collapsing and filtering of sequences were performed to quantify the absolute abundance of each unique TCRbeta CDR3 region. T cell fraction was estimated by normalizing TCRbeta template counts to usable DNA, with usable DNA measured through amplification of reference genes found in all nucleated cells. Repertoire TCRs were annotated as SARS-CoV-2-specific when V gene, CDR3 amino acid sequence and J gene were exactly matched to a known reactive TCR set. The reference SARS-CoV-2 TCR set came from MIRA and was filtered for enrichment in COVID-19-positive ImmuneCODE repertoires, removing public or cross-reactive TCRs. Using the MIRA antigens, annotated TCRs were further analysed by specific ORF or by position within an ORF. Depth was the summed frequency of annotated unique rearrangements, while breadth was defined as annotated unique rearrangements over total unique productive rearrangements. Two-sided Wilcoxon rank-sum tests were applied when comparing TCR breadth between groups. Entries here come from immuneACCESS through TCRdb and include only in-frame sequences with V and J called. Some clones fail to appear in such tables; in the studies checked, an unresolved V gene covers under half of the shortfall, and the cause of the remainder is unknown. V and J calls and clone size are as listed in that table; D and trimming were resolved from the DNA. A total of about 680,000 clones appear in this sample, around 89% of them only once. Around 1.4% of the sample lies in the top ten.

Sequences LGHDT (CDR1) and YNNKEL (CDR2) are obtained from the germline V gene (reference sequence). V loses 4 bases, J loses 0 bases, and the germline ends lie 16 bases apart. The CDR3 numbers 17 residues from cysteine through phenylalanine. Only the CDR3 DNA stays, 51 bases, in frame from base 1. The treatment or condition label, read with the paper, signifies: approximately 18 received Ad26.COV2.S at low or high dose, single or two shots; 5 received placebo; per-sample allocation not given. For vaccine and placebo recipients, the sequenced repertoires came from samples collected on day 63 after the first injection. In Cohort 1b, about 25 adults aged 18-55 years were enrolled at a single site in Boston, USA, between 29 July and 7 August 2020. Ad26.COV2.S was a replication-incompetent adenovirus type 26 vector expressing a prefusion-stabilized SARS-CoV-2 spike protein from the original Wuhan strain.

In the case of this clone: Its antigen is not yet known. No base quality values were provided; no much bigger clone lies one nucleotide off.

The full study reports these points: Substantial breadth of spike-specific CD8+ and CD4+ T cell responses was reported after vaccination. Spike-specific TCR breadth was higher in Ad26.COV2.S recipients than in placebo recipients (P = 0.0014). Comparing responses between vaccine doses or regimens was not something the study was powered to do. Vaccine and placebo recipients had similar non-spike TCR breadth, a finding consistent with the vaccine containing only spike. The authors noted that total T cell responses may have been underestimated by the TCR breadth and depth analyses.

The clonotype originates from a person aged 18-60 years who received the Ad26.COV2.S COVID-19 vaccine or a placebo. The chain couples TRBV3-1 (or the pseudogene TRBV3-2) to TRBJ1-3; no D gene can be assigned with confidence. Sample: peripheral blood, taken in a trial of Ad26.COV2.S vaccine versus placebo. The DNA sequence is as follows: TGTGCCAGCAGCCCTACTGGACGGAGCTTCTCTGGAAACACCATATATTTT. Its amino acids are CASSPTGRSFSGNTIYF.